This TCR beta chain is drawn from a study of blood T cell repertoires in COVID-19. The age range of participants was about 18 to 95 years, with residence in about two dozen US areas. Assignments of participants to cohorts depended upon their own reported clinical history. What the recovered Cohort 3 donors had was two negative PCRs, clearance, or symptom resolution. Germline assignment: CDR1 LGHDT and CDR2 YNNKEL (reference sequence). The V end lost 1 base, the J end lost 12 bases, and 13 bases lay between the germline ends. This CDR3 region has 13 residues. Original data processing: Reference gene primers were amplified, and this amplification served to estimate nucleated cell counts. Profiled with immunoSEQ multiplex PCR; TCRdb holds only in-frame clones, not every one. V and J calls and clone size are copied from that table; D and trimming were computed from the DNA. This table has almost 250,000 clones, 70% to 90% appearing once.

Source material: PBMCs or T cells enriched from blood (not recorded which). The chain employs TRBV3-1 (or the pseudogene TRBV3-2) and TRBJ2-1, with D maybe TRBD2 (6 bases). This receptor was obtained from a woman between 50 and 59 years old who had recovered from COVID-19. The CDR3 region is CASSQVEEGGQFF. Written as DNA, the CDR3 is TGTGCCAGCAGCCAAGTTGAGGAGGGAGGGCAGTTCTTC.